The 26 T cell receptor beta chains presented below share a single source sample, sequenced in a study of blood T cell repertoires in COVID-19. Repertoires were generated with immunoSEQ multiplex PCR, while TCRdb's copy carries only in-frame clones and drops some. Among approximately 21,000 clones listed, less than 75% were seen once. Sequencing was done on a sample of peripheral blood. The source of these receptors is a human donor in a cohort sampled during active or convalescent COVID-19.

The J gene is TRBJ2-7, the V gene TRBV2, with TRBD1 identical over 11 bases. With V trimmed by 6 bases and J by 0 bases, 1 base remained unmatched. CDR3 length: 14 residues. Germline V CDR1 and CDR2: SNHLY, FYNNEI. This chain's CDR3 is CASRGQGVSYEQYF. The CDR3 DNA sequence: TGTGCCAGCAGGGGACAGGGGGTCTCCTACGAGCAGTACTTC.

The rearrangement joins TRBV19 to TRBJ1-1; D remains ambiguous. This CDR3 is built from 13 residues. Trimming shortened V by 8 bases and J by 1 base, and 11 bases separated the two germline ends. Per the germline V gene, CDR1 is LNHDA and CDR2 is SQIVND (reference sequence). The CDR3, as DNA: TGTGCCAGTTCCCAGCCGGGGAACACTGAAGCTTTCTTT. This codes for CASSQPGNTEAFF.

This chain links TRBV2 with TRBJ2-7, with a weak D call TRBD2 (6 bases). Germline assignment: CDR1 SNHLY and CDR2 FYNNEI. Trimming removed 7 bases from V and 4 bases from J, with 14 bases in between. The CDR3 is 13 residues long. CDR3 sequence reads: CASKRGGKYEQYF. The CDR3 region has the DNA TGTGCCAGCAAGAGGGGAGGAAAGTACGAGCAGTACTTC. Filled out from reference TRBV2 and TRBJ2-7, the complete variable domain reads EPEVTQTPSHQVTQMGQEVILRCVPISNHLYFYWYRQILGQKVEFLVSFYNNEISEKSEIFDDQFSVERPDGSNFTLKIRSTKLEDSAMYFCASKRGGKYEQYFGPGTRLTVT.

This clone was counted once. The rearrangement links TRBV6-1 to TRBJ2-3; maybe TRBD1 (6 bases). This CDR3 has 14 residues. V lost 7 bases, J lost 4 bases, and 15 bases lay in between. Germline-derived CDR1 and CDR2 are MNHNS and SASEGT. The CDR3 protein is CASIATGTSDTQYF. The CDR3 DNA reads TGTGCCAGCATTGCGACAGGCACTTCAGATACGCAGTATTTT.

The gene calls are TRBV7-2 and TRBJ2-6; a possible D gene is TRBD1 (5 bases). Trimming removed 1 base from V and 12 bases from J, with 7 bases in between. The CDR3 is made up of 12 amino acids. The V gene's germline CDR1 is SGHTA and CDR2 FQGNSA. CDR3 nucleotide sequence: TGTGCCAGCAGCTTAGGGGGCGGCGTCCTGACTTTC. The encoded protein is CASSLGGGVLTF.

The chain carries TRBV10-3 and TRBJ2-7, with 7 bases aligning to TRBD1. This CDR3 contains 15 residues. The germline V gene has CDR1 ENHRY and CDR2 SYGVKD. The J segment lost 1 base and the V segment lost 1 base, leaving 4 bases of the junction unmatched. Written as DNA, the CDR3 is TGTGCCATCAGTGAGTGGGACAGCGCGTCCTACGAGCAGTACGTC. Residues: CAISEWDSASYEQYV.

The chain couples TRBV18 to TRBJ1-1; TRBD1 matches at 7 bases. Per the germline V gene, CDR1 is KGHSH and CDR2 is LQKENI. The CDR3 covers 13 residues. V lost 3 bases and J lost 4; bases outside the gene matches: 2. CDR3 coding DNA: TGTGCCAGCTCACCCCCAGGGGGCACTGAAGCTTTCTTT. Translation gives CASSPPGGTEAFF.

The chain has TRBV6-5 and TRBJ2-7; 10 bases agree with TRBD2. This CDR3 is built from 14 residues. The V segment lost 5 bases and the J segment 7 bases; nucleotides outside the gene matches: 8. In germline, CDR1 is MNHEY, CDR2 SVGAGI. The chain's CDR3 is CASSIAGGTGEQYV. The CDR3 coding sequence is TGTGCCAGCAGTATAGCGGGGGGTACGGGGGAGCAGTACGTC.

The chain uses TRBV10-3 and TRBJ1-5; D remains ambiguous. This CDR3 contains 15 residues. Germline values: CDR1 ENHRY, CDR2 SYGVKD. The V end lost 3 bases, the J end lost 0 bases, and 9 bases lay between the germline ends. This CDR3 reads CAISENSNSNQPQHF. Written as DNA, the CDR3 is TGTGCCATCAGTGAAAACAGCAATAGCAATCAGCCCCAGCATTTT.

This chain joins TRBV30 and TRBJ2-3, with D possibly being TRBD2 (5 bases). Germline lookup yields CDR1 GTSNPN and CDR2 SVGIG (reference sequence). The CDR3 spans 13 residues. Trimming took 2 bases from V and 6 from J, leaving 12 bases between them. CDR3 sequence: CAWSPGLLDTQYF. In DNA, the CDR3 is TGTGCCTGGAGTCCTGGACTGCTTGATACGCAGTATTTT.

A few counts support this clone. DNA for the CDR3: TGTGCCACCAGTAAAACCGGGAGAGGAACACCCGGGGAGCTGTTTTTT. This translates into CATSKTGRGTPGELFF. This chain uses TRBV24-1 with TRBJ2-2; the D gene is possibly TRBD2 (6 bases). The CDR3 totals 16 residues. V lost 6 bases and J 6 bases, leaving 19 bases between the germline ends. Germline V gene lookup returns CDR1 KGHDR and CDR2 SFDVKD.

This chain connects TRBV5-1 to TRBJ1-4; weak D call: TRBD1 (6 bases). The CDR3 has 14 amino acids. Germline assignment: CDR1 SGHRS and CDR2 YFSETQ. V lost 3 bases to trimming and J lost 7 bases, with 13 bases between them. The DNA of the CDR3 is TGCGCCAGCAGCTCCAGGGGTAATGGTGAAAAACTGTTTTTT. This encodes CASSSRGNGEKLFF.

The chain has TRBV4-3 and TRBJ1-1; 8 positions agree with TRBD1. After removal of 1 base from V and 2 bases from J, the junction contained 6 bases not matched to a gene. This CDR3 contains 16 residues. Germline values: CDR1 LGHNA, CDR2 YSLEER. The DNA of the CDR3 is TGCGCCAGCAGCCAAGCGGTTCAGGGGGCCAACACTGAAGCTTTCTTT. Translated: CASSQAVQGANTEAFF.

The CDR3 loop reads CASKSWGSRGSFQYF. Here the CDR3 DNA reads TGTGCCAGTAAAAGCTGGGGTTCCCGGGGGTCGTTTCAGTACTTC. V is TRBV19 and J is TRBJ2-4, with D possibly matching TRBD2 (6 bases). Trimming pared 7 bases from V and 11 bases from J, leaving 24 bases between. The CDR3 covers 15 residues. Germline CDR1 and CDR2: LNHDA and SQIVND (reference sequence).

The table lists this clone with a count of one. V is TRBV10-3 and J is TRBJ1-2; 7 nucleotides align to TRBD1. From germline, CDR1 is ENHRY and CDR2 SYGVKD. The CDR3 runs to 15 residues. The V and J ends lost 3 bases and 4 bases, in that order; junction bases with no gene match: 8. CDR3 DNA sequence: TGTGCCATCAGTGACCCAGGGGGGATAAGCTATGGCTACACCTTC. Protein product: CAISDPGGISYGYTF.

The rearrangement links TRBV7-3 to TRBJ1-1, with D unclear. CDR3 length: 13 amino acids. V lost 5 bases and J lost 3, with 10 bases in between. Germline-derived CDR1 and CDR2 are SGHTA and FQGTGA. CDR3 bases: TGTGCCAGCAGCCAAACCGGGGACACTGAAGCTTTCTTT. Its protein is CASSQTGDTEAFF. The whole variable domain, remainder taken from reference TRBV7-3 and TRBJ1-1, is GAGVSQTPSNKVTEKGKYVELRCDPISGHTALYWYRQSLGQGPEFLIYFQGTGAADDSGLPNDRFFAVRPEGSVSTLKIQRTERGDSAVYLCASSQTGDTEAFFGQGTRLTVV.

This chain links TRBV10-1 with TRBJ1-4, with 9 bases matching TRBD1. CDR1 and CDR2 from the germline V gene are WNHNN and SYGVQD (reference sequence). V was clipped by 5 bases and J by 8 bases; unmatched bases: 3. This CDR3 comprises 13 residues. For the CDR3, the DNA is TGCGCCAGCAGTCCCGGGACAGGGGAAAAACTGTTTTTT. Its translation: CASSPGTGEKLFF.

The V and J genes are TRBV25-1 and TRBJ2-1, with a possible D match to TRBD1 (5 bases). Germline-derived CDR1 and CDR2 are MGHDK and SYGVNS. The CDR3 consists of 16 residues. V lost 6 bases and J 3 bases, leaving 18 bases between the germline ends. The CDR3 coding sequence is TGTGCCAGCAGACCATCGACAGCTAAAGGCTACAATGAGCAGTTCTTC. Translation: CASRPSTAKGYNEQFF.

This chain uses TRBV7-2 with TRBJ2-1; 7 bases are a match to TRBD1. CDR3 length: 14 amino acids. Trimming took 3 bases from V and 9 from J; bases not matched to a gene: 8. Looked up from germline, CDR1 is SGHTA and CDR2 is FQGNSA. CDR3 loop: CASSFTWDSGEQFF. The CDR3 coding sequence is TGTGCCAGCAGCTTTACCTGGGACAGTGGTGAGCAGTTCTTC.

The chain joins TRBV18 to TRBJ1-3; maybe TRBD1 (6 bases). V was cut by 1 base and J by 0 bases, with 10 bases left in between. The length of the CDR3 is 16 residues. Germline V gene lookup returns CDR1 KGHSH and CDR2 LQKENI. The CDR3 protein is CASSPQDSFSGNTIYF. CDR3 sequence (DNA): TGTGCCAGCTCACCACAGGACAGTTTCTCTGGAAACACCATATATTTT.

The CDR3 nucleotides are TGCGCCAGCAGCCCTCAGCCGACTAGCGGTACCTACGAGCAGTACTTC. This encodes CASSPQPTSGTYEQYF. The chain carries TRBV4-1 and TRBJ2-7, with TRBD2 matching over 9 bases. V was clipped by 4 bases and J by 2 bases; unmatched bases: 9. CDR3 size: 16 residues. CDR1 is MGHRA, CDR2 YSYEKL, per germline.

This chain connects TRBV19 to TRBJ1-5; D ambiguous. Germline V gene lookup returns CDR1 LNHDA and CDR2 SQIVND (reference sequence). This CDR3 spans 13 amino acids. The V end lost 2 bases, the J end lost 3 bases, and 5 bases lay between the germline ends. CDR3 coding DNA: TGTGCCAGTAGTATATCCTACAATCAGCCCCAGCATTTT. Residues: CASSISYNQPQHF.

The chain is built from TRBV7-2 and TRBJ1-6; D possibly corresponds to TRBD1 (6 bases). CDR1 SGHTA and CDR2 FQGNSA come from the germline V gene. This CDR3 comprises 15 residues. Trimming took 0 bases from V and 5 from J, leaving 8 bases between them. DNA of the CDR3: TGTGCCAGCAGCTTAGCAGGGGGGGATAATTCACCCCTCCACTTT. It yields the protein CASSLAGGDNSPLHF. Full variable domain (remainder filled in from reference TRBV7-2 and TRBJ1-6): GAGVSQSPSNKVTEKGKDVELRCDPISGHTALYWYRQSLGQGLEFLIYFQGNSAPDKSGLPSDRFSAERTGGSVSTLTIQRTQQEDSAVYLCASSLAGGDNSPLHFGNGTRLTVT.

This clone appeared a few times. This chain links TRBV7-9 with TRBJ2-2; unclear D gene. Per germline, CDR1 SEHNR and CDR2 FQNEAQ (reference sequence). The V gene lost 4 bases and the J gene lost 8 bases, with 17 bases spanning the gap. The CDR3 consists of 15 residues. The CDR3 DNA sequence: TGTGCCAGCAGCTCAACTATTGGAGCTATAGGGGAGCTGTTTTTT. Its translation: CASSSTIGAIGELFF.

The chain is built from TRBV30 and TRBJ2-1; D gene unclear. Germline assignment: CDR1 GTSNPN and CDR2 SVGIG (reference sequence). The V gene lost 0 bases and the J gene lost 7 bases, with 4 bases spanning the gap. The CDR3 length is 11 residues. DNA for the CDR3: TGTGCCTGGAGTGTTCGGAATGAGCAGTTCTTC. Amino acid sequence: CAWSVRNEQFF.

The chain is built from TRBV19 and TRBJ2-7, with D possibly TRBD1 on 6 matching bases. This CDR3 comprises 16 residues. Deletions cut 3 bases from V and 4 bases from J, with 19 bases between. Germline CDR1 reads LNHDA; CDR2 reads SQIVND (reference sequence). CDR3 amino acids: CASSIARTGNFYEQYF. As DNA, the CDR3 is TGTGCCAGTAGTATCGCTCGAACAGGGAACTTTTACGAGCAGTACTTC.